Listed here are 20 T cell receptor beta chains from one sample, sequenced in a study of post-analysis software for immune sequencing data. Study findings and constraints: When patients were compared with controls, a handful of TRBV segments were more frequent, TRBV5-6, TRBV5-1 and TRBV20-1 among them.

Their antigens are not known. Incorporated into the TCR beta cDNA libraries were unique molecular identifiers, which served to reduce PCR and sequencing biases. TCRdb ran MiXCR on the PCR reads and lists one entry per CDR3 protein. The sample yields approximately 150,000 distinct CDR3 sequences, roughly 30% seen once. Specimen: blood. All receptors derive from a girl aged 10 to 17 with multiple sclerosis.

In this sample, this clonotype turned up many times. The chain joins TRBV9 to TRBJ2-1; D is uncertain. Germline V gene data show CDR1 as SGDLS and CDR2 as YYNGEE. V was shortened by 2 bases and J by 0 bases, with 12 bases between the two germline ends. The CDR3 has 16 amino acids. The CDR3 reads CASSVFGGISYNEQFF. CDR3 nucleotide sequence: TGTGCCAGCAGCGTTTTCGGCGGCATCTCCTACAATGAGCAGTTCTTC.

Comments on this clonotype: The junction departs from germline at one end; a sequencing error may be responsible. The chain uses TRBV5-1 and TRBJ2-3, with 8 bases identical to TRBD2. This CDR3 region has 17 residues. From germline, CDR1 is SGHRS and CDR2 YFSETQ. CDR3 DNA: TGCGCCAGCAGCTTGGTAGGACTAGCAGATAGCACAGATACGCGGTATTTT. It encodes CASSLVGLADSTDTRYF.

This clonotype appeared a few times. CDR3 bases: TGTGCCTGGAGTGGATCGGAAAATGAAAAACTGTTTTTT. As protein: CAWSGSENEKLFF. This chain connects TRBV30 to TRBJ1-4, with D uncertain. The germline CDR1 and CDR2 sequences are GTSNPN and SVGIG (reference sequence). Trimming removed 1 base from V and 5 bases from J, with 8 bases in between. The CDR3 extends over 13 amino acids.

This clonotype occurred a few times. The chain combines TRBV15 with TRBJ1-5; the D is unclear. The CDR3 is 13 residues long. Germline CDR1 LNHNV, CDR2 YYDKDF (reference sequence). Trimming removed 5 bases from V and 2 bases from J, with 7 bases in between. The CDR3 loop is CATSLRGNQPQHF. CDR3 nucleotides: TGTGCCACCAGCTTAAGAGGCAATCAGCCCCAGCATTTT.

This chain connects TRBV12-3 or TRBV12-4 to TRBJ1-1; TRBD1 aligns across 8 bases. J gave up 2 bases and V 3 bases, and 5 bases lay outside the gene matches. CDR3 length: 15 amino acids. CDR3 sequence reads: CASSLVDRANTEAFF. The CDR3 coding sequence is TGTGCCAGCAGTTTGGTGGACAGGGCTAACACTGAAGCTTTCTTT.

The chain employs TRBV10-3 and TRBJ1-1; D might be TRBD1 (5 bases). Germline CDR1 reads ENHRY; CDR2 reads SYGVKD. Trimming shortened V by 10 bases and J by 5 bases, and 14 bases separated the two germline ends. This CDR3 contains 12 residues. CDR3 DNA: TGTGCCACCCAGGGACGGGAAACTGAAGCTTTCTTT. Amino acids: CATQGRETEAFF.

This clonotype appeared a single time. The CDR3 reads CAGTPDPWGYTF. The CDR3 coding sequence is TGTGCCGGCACCCCCGATCCGTGGGGCTACACCTTC. The rearrangement uses TRBV12-3 or TRBV12-4 and TRBJ1-2, with D unresolved. The germline V and J ends were trimmed by 11 bases and 8 bases, with 18 bases remaining between them. There are 12 residues in the CDR3.

The sample holds a few counts of this clonotype. The V call is TRBV19, the J call TRBJ1-5; a possible D gene is TRBD1 (6 bases). Germline CDR1 and CDR2: LNHDA and SQIVND (reference sequence). This CDR3 is 16 amino acids long. V was trimmed by 7 bases and J by 2 bases, leaving 18 bases between them. The DNA of the CDR3 is TGTGCCAGTACTCCCAAGGGGGGGGCGCGCAATCAGCCCCAGCATTTT. Residues: CASTPKGGARNQPQHF.

This clonotype was seen ten or more times. The CDR3 protein is CSVELLRQETQYF. Here the CDR3 DNA reads TGCAGCGTTGAACTCCTACGGCAAGAGACCCAGTACTTC. The rearrangement uses TRBV29-1 and TRBJ2-5; D not certain. From germline, CDR1 is SQVTM and CDR2 ANQGSEA. Trimming pared 2 bases from V and 2 bases from J, leaving 9 bases between. CDR3 length equals 13 residues.

This clonotype was detected a few times. J is TRBJ2-1 and V is TRBV5-1; 10 bases line up with TRBD1. Germline loops: CDR1 SGHRS, CDR2 YFSETQ. Unmatched junction bases numbered 9, after V lost 6 bases and J lost 6 bases. The CDR3 length is 15 residues. CDR3 DNA sequence: TGCGCCAGCAAAACTGCCGGGACAGGGGTCAATGAGCAGTTCTTC. Amino acids: CASKTAGTGVNEQFF.

V and J are TRBV7-9 and TRBJ2-7; maybe TRBD1 (6 bases). V was pared by 5 bases and J by 6 bases, with 11 bases between. CDR3 length equals 12 residues. Germline CDR1 reads SEHNR; CDR2 reads FQNEAQ (reference sequence). CDR3 bases: TGTGCCAGCAGCATGGGGGCGATCGAGCAGTACTTC. Amino acid sequence: CASSMGAIEQYF.

The chain recombines TRBV5-1 with TRBJ1-5; TRBD1 is a possible D gene (5 bases). Trimming took off 1 base at V and 4 bases at J, with 12 bases between the two ends. This CDR3 region has 15 residues. CDR1 and CDR2 (germline): SGHRS, YFSETQ. In DNA form, the CDR3 reads TGCGCCAGCAGCTTGACGGGACGGAGTAATCAGCCCCAGCATTTT. Encoded protein: CASSLTGRSNQPQHF.

This clonotype was seen a few times. The rearrangement uses TRBV9 and TRBJ1-1; no definite D call. V was pared by 2 bases and J by 1 base, with 6 bases between. CDR1 and CDR2 (germline): SGDLS, YYNGEE. CDR3 length equals 13 residues. The DNA for the CDR3 is TGTGCCAGCAGCGTCTCAGGGAACACTGAAGCTTTCTTT. This translates into CASSVSGNTEAFF.

On this clonotype itself: It may be a read error: a sequence one base away is much more abundant. The J gene is TRBJ2-1, the V gene TRBV20-1; tentatively, D is TRBD2 (5 bases). V was trimmed by 6 bases and J by 7 bases, leaving 10 bases between them. Germline CDR1 DFQATT, CDR2 SNEGSKA (reference sequence). CDR3 size: 11 residues. The CDR3 is CSAGMENEQFF. CDR3 sequence (DNA): TGCAGTGCCGGGATGGAGAATGAGCAGTTCTTC.

About this clonotype: This may stem from a read error, because a much larger clone lies one nucleotide away. The chain links TRBV27 to TRBJ2-4, with D unclear. Judging by the DNA end, TRBJ2-7 fits better; the J call may be wrong. Germline-derived CDR1 and CDR2 are MNHEY and SMNVEV (reference sequence). This CDR3 region has 13 residues. CDR3 loop: CVSAYSSAYEQYF. CDR3 nucleotides: TGTGTCAGCGCCTACTCCTCAGCCTACGAGCAGTACTTC.

This clonotype appeared a few times. The chain carries TRBV2 and TRBJ2-5; no clear D gene. Germline CDR1 SNHLY, CDR2 FYNNEI. Trimming cost V 3 bases and J 5 bases, with 10 bases left between them. The CDR3 is made up of 13 amino acids. In nucleotides, the CDR3 is TGTGCCAGCAGTGATCGGGTGTTGGAGACCCAGTACTTC. It translates to CASSDRVLETQYF.

This clonotype has a handful of counts. V and J are TRBV7-9 and TRBJ2-5, with D unresolved. From germline, CDR1 is SEHNR and CDR2 FQNEAQ (reference sequence). The CDR3 totals 12 residues. V was clipped by 4 bases and J by 11 bases, with 14 bases between them. The CDR3 spells CASSSPSGEQYF. The DNA for the CDR3 is TGTGCCAGCAGCTCCCCTTCAGGAGAGCAGTACTTC.

The CDR3 DNA is TGTGCCAGCAGTCCGACACGAGCGGGAAGTCAAGATACGCAGTATTTT. It specifies CASSPTRAGSQDTQYF. The chain combines TRBV27 with TRBJ2-3, with 7 bases matching TRBD2. The V and J ends lost 5 bases and 5 bases, in that order; junction bases with no gene match: 13. Germline V gene lookup returns CDR1 MNHEY and CDR2 SMNVEV (reference sequence). The CDR3 covers 16 residues.

This clonotype came up a few times. J is TRBJ2-1 and V is TRBV18; 12 bases fit TRBD2. The germline CDR1 and CDR2 sequences are KGHSH and LQKENI. V was clipped by 0 bases and J by 9 bases; unmatched bases: 6. The CDR3 consists of 16 residues. This chain's CDR3 is CASSPPASGRAGEQFF. CDR3 nucleotides: TGTGCCAGCTCACCACCGGCTAGCGGGAGGGCCGGTGAGCAGTTCTTC.

This clonotype was detected many times. The V and J genes are TRBV6-1 and TRBJ2-1, with 9 nucleotides matching TRBD2. CDR1 is MNHNS, CDR2 SASEGT, per germline. J lost 6 bases, V lost 10 bases, and 13 bases had no gene match. This CDR3 spans 15 amino acids. CDR3 in DNA: TGTGCCACCACTCCCTCTAGCGGGATGGGCAATGAGCAGTTCTTC. It yields the protein CATTPSSGMGNEQFF.